This TCR beta chain was retrieved from a study of post-analysis software for immune sequencing data. General study points: Higher frequency in patients than in controls was seen for roughly five TRBV segments, with TRBV5-6, TRBV5-1 and TRBV20-1 among them. Samples sharing a preparation batch grouped tightly together when assessed by F measure.

Germline V lookup: CDR1 SGHTA, CDR2 FQGNSA. Trimming took 5 bases from V and 1 from J, leaving 14 bases between them. CDR3 length: 15 residues. Presence of unique molecular identifiers characterized the TCR beta cDNA libraries. Each CDR3 protein gets one entry after TCRdb re-called the PCR reads with MiXCR. Of about 560,000 distinct CDR3 sequences listed, about 44% are singletons. Of note for this clonotype: Its antigen is still unknown.

This clonotype was obtained from a girl aged 5 to 17 with multiple sclerosis. Input material: blood. The chain recombines TRBV7-2 with TRBJ1-1; D gene unclear. For the CDR3, the DNA is TGTGCCAGCAGCCCCCCCCGAAGGAGGAACACTGAAGCTTTCTTT. The encoded protein is CASSPPRRRNTEAFF.